The following is a T cell receptor beta chain sequence with its context. One end of the junction varies from germline; a read error may be responsible. These data belong to a study of identical twins. TCRdb passed the 5' RACE reads through MiXCR, listing each CDR3 protein once. The sample has fewer than 900,000 distinct CDR3 sequences, approximately 22% seen once. The CDR3 runs to 19 residues. The germline V gene encodes CDR1 MNHNS and CDR2 SASEGT. The sample was also reused in another study, on T cells expressing NK-cell markers. That investigation notes: It was sorted CD3+CD56-NKG2C+, CD3+CD56+NKG2C- and CD3+CD56+NKG2C+ T cells that provided the TCR beta repertoires. These clonotypes additionally ranked first within the CD3+CD56-NKG2C+ fraction of a few donors.

V usage is TRBV6-1 and J usage is TRBJ1-1; a possible D gene is TRBD1 (6 bases). This TCR was recovered from a woman aged 18-29 years in good health. The sample consisted of PBMCs. The CDR3 DNA is TGTGTCAGCAGCCTCGTGGGACAAGAAGCGATATACGTGAACACTGAAGCTTTCTTT. Translating it yields CVSSLVGQEAIYVNTEAFF.